The clone carrying this T cell receptor beta chain was seen many times. The antigen is unknown. Documented time point: pre-sensitization, week 0. The treatment denotes: therapeutic diphenylcyclopropenone sensitization with weekly scalp DPC. It was from unfractionated whole blood that total RNA was extracted. This specimen belongs to a study of human T cells and chemical hapten exposure. Study findings and constraints: TCRs above 1 in 1000 frequency did not change with DPC sensitization.

The CDR3 has 20 residues. CDR1 MDHEN and CDR2 SYDVKM come from the germline V gene. V shed 3 bases and J 2 bases; nucleotides not matched to a gene: 17. Original data processing: The median was about 100,000 TCRs per sample, ranging about 20,000 to 690,600. TCRdb re-called the RACE reads with MiXCR, one entry per CDR3 protein. TCRdb, not the authors, supplied the V and J calls. The sample consists of tens of thousands of distinct CDR3 sequences, 9.5% to 15% of them appearing once. The source was whole blood, collected in connection with sensitization to the hapten diphenylcyclopropenone (DPC). The V call is TRBV28, the J call TRBJ1-5, with TRBD1 matching over 9 bases. This receptor was obtained from a woman aged 30 to 39 with alopecia areata. Some clones in this sample may be carry-over from other donors' samples. CDR3 coding DNA: TGTGCCAGCAGTTTGGCCCCGGGACAGGGTCGATCATGGGGCAATCAGCCCCAGCATTTT. Its protein is CASSLAPGQGRSWGNQPQHF. The full variable domain, in which reference TRBV28 and TRBJ1-5 provide the parts outside the CDR3, is DVKVTQSSRYLVKRTGEKVFLECVQDMDHENMFWYRQDPGLGLRLIYFSYDVKMKEKGDIPEGYSVSREKKERFSLILESASTNQTSMYLCASSLAPGQGRSWGNQPQHFGDGTRLSIL.